Below, 7 T cell receptor beta chains from the same sample are listed, as sequenced in a study of T cell responses to AZD1222 COVID-19 vaccine. The repertoire was sequenced with immunoSEQ multiplex PCR; TCRdb's copy has only in-frame clones and lacks some. Here the sample spans approximately 110,000 clones, approximately 83% being singletons. The input for sequencing was peripheral blood, taken on day 0 of AZD1222 vaccination. These receptors were obtained from an adult in good health.

The chain is built from TRBV6-1 and TRBJ1-2; 10 positions match TRBD1. This CDR3 comprises 15 residues. The ends lost 2 bases at V and 4 bases at J; junction bases unmatched: 4. Germline V lookup: CDR1 MNHNS, CDR2 SASEGT. The CDR3 sequence is CASSETGTGVYGYTF. The CDR3 nucleotides are TGTGCCAGCAGTGAAACCGGGACAGGGGTCTATGGCTACACCTTC.

The chain employs TRBV2 and TRBJ2-7; 9 positions match TRBD2. The ends lost 3 bases at V and 0 bases at J; junction bases unmatched: 9. This CDR3 has 17 residues. The germline V gene encodes CDR1 SNHLY and CDR2 FYNNEI. The CDR3 sequence is CASSDARLAGLSYEQYF. As DNA, the CDR3 is TGTGCCAGCAGTGATGCGCGGCTAGCGGGACTCTCCTACGAGCAGTACTTC.

As regards this clone: The junction does not match germline at one end; this may be a read error. The chain joins TRBV20-1 to TRBJ2-7; a possible D gene is TRBD2 (6 bases). The germline V gene encodes CDR1 DFQATT and CDR2 SNEGSKA (reference sequence). CDR3 length: 14 amino acids. CDR3 coding DNA: TGCAGCGCTAGTCCCGCGACTAGGAATAACGAGCAGTACTTC. This codes for CSASPATRNNEQYF.

As DNA, the CDR3 is TGTGCCAGCAGTTTAGGTCGGGCCCTCTCTGGAAACACCATATATTTT. It translates to CASSLGRALSGNTIYF. The chain is built from TRBV28 and TRBJ1-3; no definite D call. Trimming shortened V by 2 bases and J by 0 bases, and 11 bases separated the two germline ends. The germline V gene encodes CDR1 MDHEN and CDR2 SYDVKM. This CDR3 comprises 16 residues.

The rearrangement uses TRBV6-5 and TRBJ2-2; TRBD1 might be the D (6 bases). In germline, CDR1 is MNHEY, CDR2 SVGAGI. Deletions cut 10 bases from V and 3 bases from J, with 12 bases between. The CDR3 sequence is 13 residues long. The CDR3 loop reads CATRQDYTGELFF. CDR3 nucleotides: TGTGCCACGCGACAGGATTACACCGGGGAGCTGTTTTTT.

The chain couples TRBV18 to TRBJ2-7, with 7 bases identical to TRBD2. The CDR3 loop spans 15 amino acids. Germline lookup yields CDR1 KGHSH and CDR2 LQKENI. V dropped 0 bases and J dropped 3; count of bases not matched to a gene: 5. CDR3 in DNA: TGTGCCAGCTCACCACCGTTGGGGGGGGGCTACGAGCAGTACTTC. It translates to CASSPPLGGGYEQYF.

The chain carries TRBV4-2 and TRBJ2-6; D unclear. CDR1 and CDR2 (germline): LGHNA, YNFKEQ. V lost 7 bases and J 2 bases, leaving 12 bases between the germline ends. This CDR3 is built from 15 residues. The CDR3 coding sequence is TGTGCCAGCACCGCCCAGACAACTGGGGCCAACGTCCTGACTTTC. It yields the protein CASTAQTTGANVLTF.